A single sample gave rise to the 13 T cell receptor beta chains below, sequenced in a study of T cell responses to AZD1222 COVID-19 vaccine. TCRdb's table, derived via immunoSEQ multiplex PCR, lists solely in-frame clones and lacks some. Of 150,000 or so clones listed, around 90% are singletons. This material consisted of peripheral blood, taken 28 days after the second AZD1222 dose. These receptor sequences come from an adult who received the AZD1222 COVID-19 vaccine.

The genes are TRBV28 and TRBJ1-5; D call uncertain. Germline assignment: CDR1 MDHEN and CDR2 SYDVKM. The V gene lost 3 bases and the J gene lost 0 bases, with 12 bases spanning the gap. The CDR3 contains 16 residues. The CDR3 is CASSLQVPYSNQPQHF. CDR3 nucleotides: TGTGCCAGCAGTTTGCAGGTCCCCTATAGCAATCAGCCCCAGCATTTT. Looking up the rest from reference TRBV28 and TRBJ1-5 gives the full variable domain: DVKVTQSSRYLVKRTGEKVFLECVQDMDHENMFWYRQDPGLGLRLIYFSYDVKMKEKGDIPEGYSVSREKKERFSLILESASTNQTSMYLCASSLQVPYSNQPQHFGDGTRLSIL.

The J gene is TRBJ1-2, the V gene TRBV4-1, with D unclear. This CDR3 region has 15 residues. Germline V lookup: CDR1 MGHRA, CDR2 YSYEKL. The ends were cut back, 5 bases at V and 0 bases at J, with 13 bases in the middle. In DNA, the CDR3 is TGCGCCAGCAGCTATTCAGGCAGCGCTAACTATGGCTACACCTTC. Amino acids: CASSYSGSANYGYTF.

The chain couples TRBV7-9 to TRBJ1-6, with 11 bases identical to TRBD1. The CDR3 consists of 15 residues. The germline gives CDR1 SEHNR, CDR2 FQNEAQ (reference sequence). Trimming at V came to 1 base and at J to 7 bases, leaving 0 bases not matched to a gene. CDR3 DNA sequence: TGTGCCAGCAGCTTAGGGGACAGGGGGAATTCACCCCTCCACTTT. Translated: CASSLGDRGNSPLHF.

The V call is TRBV5-4, the J call TRBJ1-2, with D uncertain. Germline loops: CDR1 SGHNT, CDR2 YYREEE (reference sequence). This CDR3 spans 15 amino acids. Trimming stripped 5 bases from V and 3 bases from J, with 17 bases between. CDR3 coding DNA: TGTGCCAGCAGAGGCCCGGGCCTCCCGGACTATGGCTACACCTTC. Its protein is CASRGPGLPDYGYTF.

CDR3 protein: CASSPGGGRAGRETQYF. The CDR3 coding sequence is TGTGCCAGCAGCCCGGGGGGCGGGAGGGCCGGTAGAGAGACCCAGTACTTC. The chain recombines TRBV5-4 with TRBJ2-5, with TRBD2 identical over 9 bases. Trimming cost V 4 bases and J 4 bases; bases outside gene matches: 14. Looked up from germline, CDR1 is SGHNT and CDR2 is YYREEE (reference sequence). CDR3 length equals 17 residues.

V gene TRBV6-1 combines with J gene TRBJ2-3; D is uncertain. Germline CDR1 is MNHNS and CDR2 is SASEGT. The CDR3 runs 13 residues. The germline V and J ends were trimmed by 11 bases and 5 bases, with 17 bases remaining between them. The DNA for the CDR3 is TGTGCCGCCACGGGTCGGAACCAAGATACGCAGTATTTT. Translation: CAATGRNQDTQYF.

The chain uses TRBV19 and TRBJ2-1; D is unresolved. In germline, CDR1 is LNHDA, CDR2 SQIVND (reference sequence). The germline V and J ends were trimmed by 1 base and 4 bases, with 11 bases remaining between them. This CDR3 comprises 15 residues. The CDR3 region is CASSIVPGGYNEQFF. The CDR3 bases are TGTGCCAGTAGTATAGTGCCGGGTGGATACAATGAGCAGTTCTTC.

This chain links TRBV27 with TRBJ1-2; D gene uncertain. V gave up 3 bases and J gave up 7 bases, with 18 bases separating them. CDR1 and CDR2 from the germline V gene are MNHEY and SMNVEV (reference sequence). The CDR3 loop spans 15 amino acids. CDR3 DNA: TGTGCCAGCAGTTTTGGCAGAGGGTCCTCTTTTGGCTACACCTTC. It codes for CASSFGRGSSFGYTF.

There are a few counts of this clone. The chain combines TRBV5-6 with TRBJ1-6; TRBD1 is a possible D gene (6 bases). V shed 0 bases and J shed 3 bases, with 13 bases lying between them. The germline gives CDR1 SGHDT, CDR2 YYEEEE. The CDR3 is made up of 17 amino acids. The CDR3 DNA sequence: TGTGCCAGCAGCTTGGGATCGGGGGGCGGCTATAATTCACCCCTCCACTTT. This translates into CASSLGSGGGYNSPLHF.

Only one count was recorded for this clone. CDR3 in DNA: TGTGCCAGCAGCTCCTCAGGGACGTCAGATACGCAGTATTTT. This codes for CASSSSGTSDTQYF. V and J are TRBV6-6 and TRBJ2-3; TRBD1 or TRBD2 may be the D gene (5 bases each). V was cut by 6 bases and J by 4 bases, with 14 bases left in between. CDR3 length: 14 amino acids. Germline lookup yields CDR1 MNHNY and CDR2 SVGAGI (reference sequence).

The V and J genes are TRBV3-1 (or the pseudogene TRBV3-2) and TRBJ2-5; D unresolved. Deletions cut 4 bases from V and 5 bases from J, with 14 bases between. Germline V gene lookup returns CDR1 LGHDT and CDR2 YNNKEL (reference sequence). The CDR3 is made up of 14 amino acids. CDR3 coding DNA: TGTGCCAGCAGCCTTCCCCCCAGCGACGAGACCCAGTACTTC. Translated, it gives CASSLPPSDETQYF.

This chain links TRBV11-2 with TRBJ1-6; unclear D gene. Trimming shortened V by 5 bases and J by 0 bases, and 14 bases separated the two germline ends. Germline values: CDR1 SGHAT, CDR2 FQNNGV. The CDR3 has 17 residues. The CDR3 is CASSPAGSSSYNSPLHF. The CDR3 DNA is TGTGCCAGCAGCCCGGCCGGATCGAGCTCCTATAATTCACCCCTCCACTTT.

The chain employs TRBV30 and TRBJ2-1; D unresolved. CDR3 length equals 12 residues. Trimming removed 2 bases at V and 7 bases at J, with 9 bases between. Germline V gene lookup returns CDR1 GTSNPN and CDR2 SVGIG (reference sequence). The chain's CDR3 is CAWSPERNEQFF. For the CDR3, the DNA is TGTGCCTGGAGTCCCGAGAGGAATGAGCAGTTCTTC.